The 15 T cell receptor beta chains presented below share a single source sample, sequenced in a study of response to subunit inactivated influenza vaccine. In TCRdb, the RT-PCR reads were re-called with MiXCR into one record per CDR3 protein. This sample has about 620,000 distinct CDR3 sequences, with around 11% found just once. The sample also formed part of further work on T cells expressing NK-cell markers. That work contributes: What made the TCR beta cDNA was 5'RACE template switching with UMIs.

Specimen: PBMCs from blood, collected on the day of vaccination. The receptors here all came from a man over 45 who received an inactivated influenza vaccine.

The chain joins TRBV28 to TRBJ2-1; 9 bases agree with TRBD1. In germline, CDR1 is MDHEN, CDR2 SYDVKM. The length of the CDR3 is 16 residues. The V segment lost 7 bases and the J segment 5 bases; nucleotides outside the gene matches: 12. Here the CDR3 DNA reads TGTGCCAGCATTCTTTCACCGGGACAGGGACACAATGAGCAGTTCTTC. Translating gives CASILSPGQGHNEQFF.

This rearrangement joins TRBV5-5 to TRBJ2-4; D remains ambiguous. The CDR3 loop spans 16 amino acids. Germline V gene lookup returns CDR1 SGHKS and CDR2 YYEKEE (reference sequence). V lost 0 bases and J 0 bases, leaving 10 bases between the germline ends. The CDR3 loop is CASSLVRSLAKNIQYF. CDR3 DNA: TGTGCCAGCAGCTTGGTACGGAGCCTAGCCAAAAACATTCAGTACTTC.

The chain joins TRBV20-1 to TRBJ2-1; no firm D call. V was cut by 5 bases and J by 4 bases, with 12 bases left in between. The CDR3 is made up of 13 amino acids. The germline V gene encodes CDR1 DFQATT and CDR2 SNEGSKA (reference sequence). In DNA form, the CDR3 reads TGCAGTGCTCCAACCAACTTTTACAATGAGCAGTTCTTC. Residues: CSAPTNFYNEQFF.

The rearrangement uses TRBV24-1 and TRBJ2-3; 9 nucleotides agree with TRBD2. Germline V gene lookup returns CDR1 KGHDR and CDR2 SFDVKD. The trim removed 0 bases at V and 4 bases at J, leaving 1 base unmatched. The CDR3 is 15 residues long. CDR3 nucleotides: TGTGCCACCAGTGATTTGTCTAGCGGGGCAGATACGCAGTATTTT. This encodes CATSDLSSGADTQYF.

The chain employs TRBV20-1 and TRBJ2-2; no definite D call. The CDR3 runs 13 residues. The germline gives CDR1 DFQATT, CDR2 SNEGSKA (reference sequence). Trimming shortened V by 5 bases and J by 1 base, and 8 bases separated the two germline ends. CDR3 nucleotide sequence: TGCAGTGCTTCAACTCTGAACACCGGGGAGCTGTTTTTT. This encodes CSASTLNTGELFF.

This clonotype was picked up many times. The chain recombines TRBV2 with TRBJ2-1, with TRBD2 matching 10 bases. CDR1 is SNHLY, CDR2 FYNNEI, per germline. V shed 5 bases and J 3 bases; nucleotides not matched to a gene: 10. CDR3 length equals 17 residues. The CDR3 region has the DNA TGTGCCAGCAGTCTTTTCTCTAGCGGGAGAAGCTACAATGAGCAGTTCTTC. Protein: CASSLFSSGRSYNEQFF.

This clonotype was seen repeatedly, ten times or more. V is TRBV7-2 and J is TRBJ1-4; D is uncertain. This CDR3 is 14 amino acids long. V was clipped by 5 bases and J by 8 bases, with 15 bases between them. Germline V gene sequence: CDR1 SGHTA, CDR2 FQGNSA. CDR3 DNA: TGTGCCAGCAGCCCTGACGCCGGTTGGGAAAAACTGTTTTTT. Translating it yields CASSPDAGWEKLFF.

This clonotype was seen ten or more times. The chain joins TRBV28 to TRBJ2-5, with D tentatively TRBD2 (7 bases). The CDR3 length is 16 residues. Germline V lookup: CDR1 MDHEN, CDR2 SYDVKM. Deletions cut 2 bases from V and 1 base from J, with 14 bases between. As DNA, the CDR3 is TGTGCCAGCAGTTTAGCACGGGGGGCACTCCAAGAGACCCAGTACTTC. The encoded protein is CASSLARGALQETQYF.

There are a few counts of this clonotype. The junction departs from the called germline gene at one end, perhaps through a read error. The chain carries TRBV7-9 and TRBJ2-7; 9 nucleotides match TRBD1. The V gene's germline CDR1 is SEHNR and CDR2 FQNEAQ (reference sequence). The length of the CDR3 is 16 residues. The CDR3 DNA follows: TGTGCCAGCAGCCTAGCCTCGGGACAGGGACCCTACGAGCAGTACTTC. Translating gives CASSLASGQGPYEQYF.

This clonotype was recorded at least ten times. V and J are TRBV12-3 or TRBV12-4 and TRBJ1-1, with D maybe TRBD1 (5 bases). The CDR3 is 13 amino acids. V shed 3 bases and J shed 6 bases, with 11 bases lying between them. CDR3 bases: TGTGCCAGCAGTTTTAGGGGAAGCGCTGAAGCTTTCTTT. Translation: CASSFRGSAEAFF.

The chain links TRBV1 to TRBJ2-1; the tabulated D call, TRBD1, remains unverified against the DNA. TRBV1 is annotated as a pseudogene. The CDR3 totals 14 residues. CDR3 amino acids: CTWGQASGHNEQFF. As DNA, the CDR3 is TGCACCTGGGGCCAGGCTTCGGGCCACAATGAGCAGTTCTTC.

V is TRBV19 and J is TRBJ2-1; D uncertain. V dropped 8 bases and J dropped 9 bases, with 11 bases sitting between them. The CDR3 has 11 residues. Germline lookup yields CDR1 LNHDA and CDR2 SQIVND (reference sequence). The CDR3 sequence is CASSVFAEQFF. The CDR3 nucleotides are TGTGCCAGTTCCGTCTTTGCTGAGCAGTTCTTC. The variable domain in full, with the rest retrieved from reference TRBV19 and TRBJ2-1, is DGGITQSPKYLFRKEGQNVTLSCEQNLNHDAMYWYRQDPGQGLRLIYYSQIVNDFQKGDIAEGYSVSREKKESFPLTVTSAQKNPTAFYLCASSVFAEQFFGPGTRLTVL.

This clonotype was seen more than once but under ten times. The genes are TRBV28 and TRBJ1-1; TRBD1 matches at 8 bases. Germline V gives CDR1 MDHEN, CDR2 SYDVKM. The V and J ends lost 7 bases and 1 base, in that order; junction bases with no gene match: 11. This CDR3 is built from 16 residues. CDR3 region: CASTWDRRGPNTEAFF. The DNA of the CDR3 is TGTGCCAGCACTTGGGACAGGCGGGGACCGAACACTGAAGCTTTCTTT.

This clonotype showed up many times. The chain employs TRBV5-1 and TRBJ2-2; 10 bases line up with TRBD1. The CDR3 spans 15 residues. J was trimmed by 4 bases and V by 4 bases; bases with no gene match: 4. CDR1 and CDR2 from the germline V gene are SGHRS and YFSETQ. CDR3 sequence: CASSRRTGGTGELFF. In DNA form, the CDR3 reads TGCGCCAGCAGCAGACGGACAGGGGGCACCGGGGAGCTGTTTTTT.

The chain combines TRBV20-1 with TRBJ1-1; 7 nucleotides align to TRBD1. CDR3 length: 14 amino acids. J was trimmed by 2 bases and V by 2 bases; bases with no gene match: 5. Germline V gene sequence: CDR1 DFQATT, CDR2 SNEGSKA (reference sequence). The CDR3 reads CSARLGQRNTEAFF. CDR3 in DNA: TGCAGTGCTAGACTGGGACAGCGTAACACTGAAGCTTTCTTT.